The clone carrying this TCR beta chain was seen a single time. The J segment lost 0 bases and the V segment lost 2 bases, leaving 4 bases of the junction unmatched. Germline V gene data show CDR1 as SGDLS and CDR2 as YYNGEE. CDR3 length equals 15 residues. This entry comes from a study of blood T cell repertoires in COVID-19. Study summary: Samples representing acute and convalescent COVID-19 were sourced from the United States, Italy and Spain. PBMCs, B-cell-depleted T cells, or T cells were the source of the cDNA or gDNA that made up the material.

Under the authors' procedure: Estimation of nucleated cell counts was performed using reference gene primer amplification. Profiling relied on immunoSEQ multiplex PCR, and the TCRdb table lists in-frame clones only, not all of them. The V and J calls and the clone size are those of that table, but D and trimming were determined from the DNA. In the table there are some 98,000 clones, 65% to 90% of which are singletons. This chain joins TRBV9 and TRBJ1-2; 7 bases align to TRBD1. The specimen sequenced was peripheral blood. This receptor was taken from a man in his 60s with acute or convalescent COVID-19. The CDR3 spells CASSVGDSPNYGYTF. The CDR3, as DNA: TGTGCCAGCAGCGTCGGGGACAGCCCTAACTATGGCTACACCTTC.